Presented here are 32 T cell receptor beta chains from one specimen sequenced in a study of T cells in Graves' hyperthyroidism and ophthalmopathy. The TCR beta CDR3 regions underwent amplification using RNA transcripts as the source. The TCR CDR3 was amplified in a first-round RT-PCR using the HTBI primer set. Each CDR3 protein gets one entry after TCRdb re-called the multiplex PCR reads with MiXCR. The profile covers more than 300,000 distinct CDR3 sequences, with about 15% appearing a single time and approximately 35% taken by the ten largest. Sequencing was performed on blood. The receptor source for this set is a woman in her 30s with Graves' hyperthyroidism that later progressed to Graves' ophthalmopathy.

This clonotype was counted ten times or more. This chain joins TRBV27 and TRBJ1-2, with D uncertain. Trimming removed 6 bases at V and 4 bases at J, with 18 bases between. This CDR3 has 15 residues. Germline V CDR1 and CDR2: MNHEY, SMNVEV (reference sequence). CDR3 loop: CASSLLGETLYGYTF. CDR3 nucleotides: TGTGCCAGCAGCCTGCTTGGGGAGACCCTCTATGGCTACACCTTC.

In this sample, this clonotype turned up a few times. This chain's CDR3 is CASRPGAGSGNIQYF. DNA of the CDR3: TGTGCCAGCAGACCCGGGGCGGGGTCGGGAAACATTCAGTACTTC. The chain employs TRBV12-3 or TRBV12-4 and TRBJ2-4, with D perhaps TRBD2 (6 bases). V was cut by 6 bases and J by 6 bases, with 18 bases left in between. The CDR3 length is 15 residues.

V usage is TRBV5-1 and J usage is TRBJ1-3, with TRBD1 matching over 9 bases. Trimming took 4 bases from V and 8 from J; bases not matched to a gene: 7. Per germline, CDR1 SGHRS and CDR2 YFSETQ. The CDR3 consists of 14 residues. Written as DNA, the CDR3 is TGCGCCAGCAGCGTGGGACAGGGCGGGGACACCATATATTTT. It specifies CASSVGQGGDTIYF.

This rearrangement joins TRBV12-3 or TRBV12-4 to TRBJ1-2; D not resolved. The CDR3 sequence is 13 residues long. V gave up 6 bases and J gave up 4 bases, with 12 bases separating them. CDR3 residues: CASSAQWTYGYTF. CDR3 nucleotide sequence: TGTGCCAGCAGCGCGCAGTGGACCTATGGCTACACCTTC.

In this sample, this clonotype turned up a few times. The CDR3 nucleotides are TGTGCCAGCAGCAAGCTAGCGGGGGGCTCCTACGAGCAGTACTTC. Translated: CASSKLAGGSYEQYF. The chain uses TRBV3-1 and TRBJ2-7, with 11 bases matching TRBD2. The CDR3 spans 15 residues. Germline trimming cut 5 bases from V and 0 bases from J; bases unmatched to any gene: 3. Germline loops: CDR1 LGHDT, CDR2 YNNKEL (reference sequence).

The chain recombines TRBV3-1 with TRBJ2-1, with TRBD2 identical over 7 bases. Germline V gene data show CDR1 as LGHDT and CDR2 as YNNKEL (reference sequence). Trimming cost V 0 bases and J 0 bases; bases outside gene matches: 8. The CDR3 contains 18 residues. For the CDR3, the DNA is TGTGCCAGCAGCCAAGATCGGGGAGGCGGGAGCTCCTACAATGAGCAGTTCTTC. Translating it yields CASSQDRGGGSSYNEQFF.

The table lists this clonotype with many counts. The rearrangement uses TRBV6-1 and TRBJ1-1; D possibly corresponds to TRBD1 (6 bases). Trimming pared 6 bases from V and 1 base from J, leaving 15 bases between. The CDR3 is made up of 15 amino acids. The germline gives CDR1 MNHNS, CDR2 SASEGT. The CDR3 is CASSEDRMKNTEAFF. CDR3 bases: TGTGCCAGCAGCGAGGACAGAATGAAGAACACTGAAGCTTTCTTT.

This clonotype was seen repeatedly, ten times or more. This chain uses TRBV28 with TRBJ1-1; tentatively, D is TRBD1 (5 bases). This CDR3 contains 15 residues. Trimming pared 8 bases from V and 1 base from J, leaving 17 bases between. Looked up from germline, CDR1 is MDHEN and CDR2 is SYDVKM. The CDR3 spells CASRGRGVGNTEAFF. The DNA of the CDR3 is TGTGCCAGCCGAGGGAGGGGAGTGGGGAACACTGAAGCTTTCTTT. The full variable domain, its missing parts supplied by reference TRBV28 and TRBJ1-1, is DVKVTQSSRYLVKRTGEKVFLECVQDMDHENMFWYRQDPGLGLRLIYFSYDVKMKEKGDIPEGYSVSREKKERFSLILESASTNQTSMYLCASRGRGVGNTEAFFGQGTRLTVV.

The V and J genes are TRBV15 and TRBJ1-3, with D unresolved. This CDR3 has 13 amino acids. The ends were cut back, 3 bases at V and 7 bases at J, with 10 bases in the middle. From germline, CDR1 is LNHNV and CDR2 YYDKDF (reference sequence). The CDR3 loop reads CATSRGSANTIYF. The DNA for the CDR3 is TGTGCCACCAGCAGGGGGTCAGCGAACACCATATATTTT.

This chain joins TRBV6-1 and TRBJ2-2; D unresolved. The length of the CDR3 is 13 residues. The ends were cut back, 8 bases at V and 0 bases at J, with 7 bases in the middle. Per the germline V gene, CDR1 is MNHNS and CDR2 is SASEGT. Written as DNA, the CDR3 is TGTGCCAGCTCAGAACCGAACACCGGGGAGCTGTTTTTT. Translated, it gives CASSEPNTGELFF.

This chain joins TRBV29-1 and TRBJ2-1, with D perhaps matching TRBD1 or TRBD2 (6 bases each). Germline values: CDR1 SQVTM, CDR2 ANQGSEA. Trimming removed 6 bases at V and 5 bases at J, with 14 bases between. There are 13 residues in the CDR3. This chain's CDR3 is CSVTGGADNEQFF. The CDR3 DNA follows: TGCAGCGTAACCGGGGGCGCCGACAATGAGCAGTTCTTC.

This clonotype was counted many times. This rearrangement joins TRBV2 to TRBJ2-2, with D possibly TRBD2 on 6 matching bases. Germline-derived CDR1 and CDR2 are SNHLY and FYNNEI. V shed 2 bases and J shed 4 bases, with 14 bases lying between them. The CDR3 is 16 amino acids. The CDR3 region is CASSELPAGGTGELFF. As DNA, the CDR3 is TGTGCCAGCAGTGAATTACCAGCCGGGGGCACCGGGGAGCTGTTTTTT.

This chain connects TRBV5-5 to TRBJ2-5; a weak D match, TRBD1 (6 bases). Between the trimmed V and J ends, which lost 2 bases and 5 bases, there was a span of 13 bases. Per the germline V gene, CDR1 is SGHKS and CDR2 is YYEKEE (reference sequence). The CDR3 is 14 amino acids. CDR3 nucleotides: TGTGCCAGCAGCTTTGAGGGGGTAGTGGAGACCCAGTACTTC. Protein product: CASSFEGVVETQYF.

With respect to this clonotype: This may arise from a read error, as a much more abundant clone is one base away. V is TRBV28 and J is TRBJ2-5; 11 bases agree with TRBD2. CDR3 length: 17 residues. V lost 6 bases, J lost 5 bases, and 14 bases stayed unmatched. Germline V gives CDR1 MDHEN, CDR2 SYDVKM. The CDR3 spells CASSQSLAGGSRETQYF. The CDR3 DNA reads as TGTGCCAGCAGCCAAAGTCTAGCGGGGGGCTCCCGGGAGACCCAGTACTTC.

This chain uses TRBV5-4 with TRBJ1-3; TRBD1 is a possible D gene (6 bases). This CDR3 has 17 residues. V lost 0 bases to trimming and J lost 4 bases, with 17 bases between them. Per germline, CDR1 SGHNT and CDR2 YYREEE (reference sequence). CDR3 sequence: CASSLGGGARSGNTIYF. CDR3 nucleotide sequence: TGTGCCAGCAGCTTGGGGGGGGGGGCGCGTTCGGGAAACACCATATATTTT.

The rearrangement joins TRBV20-1 to TRBJ2-1; 9 bases fit TRBD2. CDR1 is DFQATT and CDR2 is SNEGSKA in the germline V gene (reference sequence). Losses at the gene ends were 1 base for V and 5 bases for J; bases not matched to a gene: 9. This CDR3 region has 16 residues. The CDR3 spells CSARVGSGGVDNEQFF. CDR3 DNA sequence: TGCAGTGCTAGAGTTGGTAGCGGGGGCGTCGACAATGAGCAGTTCTTC.

The sample holds many counts of this clonotype. The V and J genes are TRBV3-1 and TRBJ1-3; 8 bases align to TRBD1. CDR1 LGHDT and CDR2 YNNKEL come from the germline V gene (reference sequence). Trimming removed 4 bases from V and 0 bases from J; junction bases left unmatched: 26. The CDR3 runs to 23 residues. CDR3 loop: CASSRRLQYSGGASSSSGNTIYF. The CDR3 DNA reads TGTGCCAGCAGCCGACGACTCCAGTATTCAGGGGGCGCATCGAGTAGCTCTGGAAACACCATATATTTT.

This clonotype has ten or more counts. The chain links TRBV11-3 to TRBJ2-5, with 9 bases lining up with TRBD1. The germline CDR1 and CDR2 sequences are SGHNT and YENEEA. Germline trimming cut 3 bases from V and 5 bases from J; bases unmatched to any gene: 10. This CDR3 contains 16 residues. This chain's CDR3 is CASSFSGTGIQETQYF. The CDR3 DNA is TGTGCCAGCAGCTTCTCCGGGACAGGGATTCAGGAGACCCAGTACTTC.

Only a few counts were recorded for this clonotype. The chain couples TRBV4-1 to TRBJ1-5, with D possibly TRBD1 on 6 matching bases. Trimming cost V 0 bases and J 7 bases, with 22 bases left between them. The CDR3 runs 18 residues. Germline-derived CDR1 and CDR2 are MGHRA and YSYEKL. The CDR3 DNA sequence: TGCGCCAGCAGCCAAGATGTTGGTTCATTCAGGGGACCCCAGCCCCAGCATTTT. The encoded protein is CASSQDVGSFRGPQPQHF.

This clonotype was observed many times. J is TRBJ2-2 and V is TRBV6-1; D ambiguous. Germline V gene sequence: CDR1 MNHNS, CDR2 SASEGT. This CDR3 has 16 residues. V was cut by 0 bases and J by 0 bases, with 8 bases left in between. CDR3 in DNA: TGTGCCAGCAGTGAAGCATCAGGTCCGAACACCGGGGAGCTGTTTTTT. This sequence encodes CASSEASGPNTGELFF.

In its sample, this clonotype was seen a few times. This rearrangement joins TRBV18 to TRBJ1-5, with unresolved D. This CDR3 is built from 12 residues. Germline values: CDR1 KGHSH, CDR2 LQKENI. The germline V and J ends were trimmed by 0 bases and 14 bases, with 11 bases remaining between them. The CDR3 region is CASSPPTSPEHF. CDR3 DNA sequence: TGTGCCAGCTCACCACCAACTTCTCCAGAGCATTTT.

On this clonotype itself: Possible read error: a much larger clone is one base away. V usage is TRBV12-3 or TRBV12-4 and J usage is TRBJ1-5; D is possibly TRBD1 (6 bases). With 6 bases removed from V and 3 bases from J, the gap between germline ends came to 12 bases. The CDR3 sequence is 14 residues long. The CDR3 sequence is CASRGGGANQPQHF. The CDR3 nucleotides are TGTGCCAGCAGAGGGGGGGGGGCCAATCAGCCCCAGCATTTT.

This clonotype was observed at least ten times. The chain links TRBV5-5 to TRBJ2-5; D not resolved. CDR3 length equals 15 residues. Trimming stripped 4 bases from V and 1 base from J, with 14 bases between. Germline CDR1 SGHKS, CDR2 YYEKEE (reference sequence). In nucleotides, the CDR3 is TGTGCCAGCAGCCCACCCGGGCTACGCCAAGAGACCCAGTACTTC. Amino acid sequence: CASSPPGLRQETQYF. The variable domain in full, completed from reference TRBV5-5 and TRBJ2-5, reads DAGVTQSPTHLIKTRGQQVTLRCSPISGHKSVSWYQQVLGQGPQFIFQYYEKEERGRGNFPDRFSARQFPNYSSELNVNALLLGDSALYLCASSPPGLRQETQYFGPGTRLLVL.

This clonotype appeared many times. V gene TRBV12-3 or TRBV12-4 combines with J gene TRBJ2-5; TRBD2 matches at 11 bases. Trimming removed 3 bases from V and 7 bases from J; junction bases left unmatched: 7. CDR3 length: 15 residues. The DNA of the CDR3 is TGTGCCAGCAGTTTGGTGGGACTAGCGGCCGGGACCCAGTACTTC. Translating it yields CASSLVGLAAGTQYF.

This clonotype was counted at least ten times. The chain uses TRBV2 and TRBJ1-4; D is perhaps TRBD1 (5 bases). Trimming took 3 bases from V and 8 from J, leaving 16 bases between them. CDR3 length equals 15 residues. Germline values: CDR1 SNHLY, CDR2 FYNNEI. The CDR3 nucleotides read TGTGCCAGCAGTGAGTCTTCCCGGGGGGGAGAAAAACTGTTTTTT. Translated, it gives CASSESSRGGEKLFF.

This clonotype was counted only a few times. The chain couples TRBV7-9 to TRBJ2-7; 9 nucleotides agree with TRBD2. V lost 2 bases and J lost 5; bases outside the gene matches: 10. Germline CDR1 and CDR2: SEHNR and FQNEAQ (reference sequence). The CDR3 is made up of 16 amino acids. CDR3 sequence: CASSLYSGGNKNEQYF. CDR3 bases: TGTGCCAGCAGCTTATATAGCGGGGGCAATAAAAACGAGCAGTACTTC.

This clonotype was counted between two and nine times. This chain connects TRBV27 to TRBJ2-5; 7 bases match TRBD1. The V and J ends lost 5 bases and 2 bases, in that order; junction bases with no gene match: 17. The length of the CDR3 is 18 residues. Per germline, CDR1 MNHEY and CDR2 SMNVEV (reference sequence). This CDR3 is CASSNFPRQGSFQETQYF. In DNA, the CDR3 is TGTGCCAGCAGTAACTTCCCAAGACAGGGCTCGTTTCAAGAGACCCAGTACTTC.

This clonotype was detected ten times or more. CDR3 loop: CASSASADEQYF. The CDR3 DNA sequence: TGTGCCAGCAGTGCCTCCGCGGACGAGCAGTACTTC. The J gene is TRBJ2-7, the V gene TRBV27; D remains unclear. Germline-derived CDR1 and CDR2 are MNHEY and SMNVEV (reference sequence). The CDR3 is made up of 12 amino acids. V was clipped by 5 bases and J by 5 bases, with 10 bases between them.

This clonotype has a handful of counts. DNA for the CDR3: TGTGCCAGCCAGGGGGGGGAGACCCAGTACTTC. Protein sequence: CASQGGETQYF. The chain recombines TRBV6-1 with TRBJ2-5; D is possibly TRBD1 or TRBD2 (7 bases each). The CDR3 extends over 11 amino acids. Deletions cut 8 bases from V and 5 bases from J, with 9 bases between. Germline CDR1 MNHNS, CDR2 SASEGT.

This clonotype was counted once. The chain joins TRBV19 to TRBJ2-4; 9 bases agree with TRBD2. The CDR3 has 12 residues. Per germline, CDR1 LNHDA and CDR2 SQIVND (reference sequence). V was clipped by 8 bases and J by 7 bases; unmatched bases: 3. CDR3 sequence reads: CASLAGDNIQYF. The CDR3 nucleotides read TGTGCCAGTTTAGCGGGAGACAACATTCAGTACTTC.

The chain employs TRBV15 and TRBJ2-7; maybe TRBD2 (5 bases). V dropped 0 bases and J dropped 7 bases, with 13 bases sitting between them. Germline CDR1 and CDR2: LNHNV and YYDKDF (reference sequence). This CDR3 has 14 amino acids. CDR3 DNA: TGTGCCACCAGCAGAGATCTCCCAGCGGTTGAGCAGTACTTC. Residues: CATSRDLPAVEQYF.

This clonotype was counted between two and nine times. The chain employs TRBV20-1 and TRBJ2-2; the match to TRBD2 covers 10 bases. Germline V gives CDR1 DFQATT, CDR2 SNEGSKA (reference sequence). Trimming removed 5 bases from V and 4 bases from J; junction bases left unmatched: 4. This CDR3 spans 14 amino acids. CDR3 nucleotide sequence: TGCAGTGCTCTACTAGCGGGAATCACCGGGGAGCTGTTTTTT. Translating gives CSALLAGITGELFF.